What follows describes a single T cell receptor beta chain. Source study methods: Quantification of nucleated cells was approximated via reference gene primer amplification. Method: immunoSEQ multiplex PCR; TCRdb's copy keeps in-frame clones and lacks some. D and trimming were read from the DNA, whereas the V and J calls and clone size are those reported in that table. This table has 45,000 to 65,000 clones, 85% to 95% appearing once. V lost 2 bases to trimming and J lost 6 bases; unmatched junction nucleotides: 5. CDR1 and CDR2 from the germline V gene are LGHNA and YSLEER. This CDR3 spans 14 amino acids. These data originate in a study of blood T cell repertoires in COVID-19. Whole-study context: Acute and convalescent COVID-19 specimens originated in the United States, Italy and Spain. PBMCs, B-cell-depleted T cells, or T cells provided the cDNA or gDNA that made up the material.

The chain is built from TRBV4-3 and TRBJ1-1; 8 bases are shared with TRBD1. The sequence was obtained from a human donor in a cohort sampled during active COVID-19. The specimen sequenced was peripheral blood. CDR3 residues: CASSQWTGKAEAFF. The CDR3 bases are TGCGCCAGCAGCCAATGGACAGGGAAGGCTGAAGCTTTCTTT.